This T cell receptor (beta chain) was obtained from a study of beta chain features in type 1 diabetes. Sequenced material consisted of expressed TCRB transcripts (all of the isolated RNA was reverse transcribed). About 3.6 million reads were obtained on average from naive, central memory and regulatory T cell samples. Using immunoSEQ multiplex PCR, the repertoire was profiled, and TCRdb retains in-frame clones only, with some absent. The sample yields 200,000 to 300,000 clones, just over 20% seen once. Study-wide results and caveats: Type 1 diabetes patients had moderately but significantly shorter TCRB CDR3s in all four CD4+ subsets.

Remarks on this clone: The antigen is unknown.

Trimming pared 6 bases from V and 7 bases from J, leaving 16 bases between. From germline, CDR1 is SEHNR and CDR2 FQNEAQ (reference sequence). This CDR3 region has 14 residues. The receptor comes from a woman aged 40 to 50 with type 1 diabetes. Material for sequencing was naive CD4+ T cells from blood. The chain is built from TRBV7-9 and TRBJ1-5; D possibly corresponds to TRBD1 (5 bases). CDR3 coding DNA: TGTGCCAGCAGTTTGGCGGGGGTAAACCAGCCCCAGCATTTT. Its protein is CASSLAGVNQPQHF.